This T cell receptor beta chain was sequenced during a study of blood T cell repertoires in COVID-19. About the research overall: In each case, the material was cDNA or gDNA derived from T cells, B-cell-depleted T cells, or PBMCs.

In the original analysis: Researchers report that nucleated cell counts were estimated from reference gene primer amplification. Profiling relied on immunoSEQ multiplex PCR, and the TCRdb table lists in-frame clones only, not all of them. That table is the source of V, J and clone size, and D and trimming were worked out from the DNA. The repertoire holds about 150,000 clones, with roughly 88% as singletons. The CDR3 spans 15 residues. The V and J ends lost 5 bases and 4 bases, in that order; junction bases with no gene match: 8. Germline V gene sequence: CDR1 PRHDT, CDR2 FYEKMQ (reference sequence).

V is TRBV13 and J is TRBJ2-7, with 10 bases that match TRBD2. Material: peripheral blood. The clonotype was recovered from a man aged 60 to 75 with COVID-19, enrolled during active disease. The CDR3: CASSPGSGGVYEQYF. CDR3 DNA: TGTGCCAGCAGCCCAGGAAGCGGGGGGGTATACGAGCAGTACTTC.